One sample yielded the 12 T cell receptor beta chains listed below, sequenced in a study of blood T cell repertoires in COVID-19. TCRdb keeps only in-frame clones here, not all; method: immunoSEQ multiplex PCR. The repertoire holds roughly 180,000 clones, with 80% to 90% as singletons. The specimen was peripheral blood. The receptors were gathered from a man aged 55 to 69 with acute or convalescent COVID-19.

The rearrangement joins TRBV5-6 to TRBJ1-2; D gene unclear. V lost 6 bases to trimming and J lost 4 bases, with 10 bases between them. Germline values: CDR1 SGHDT, CDR2 YYEEEE. CDR3 length: 12 amino acids. In nucleotides, the CDR3 is TGTGCCAGCACCCTCCCTTGCTATGGCTACACCTTC. It encodes CASTLPCYGYTF.

J is TRBJ2-6 and V is TRBV7-3; D possibly corresponds to TRBD1 (6 bases). CDR3 length: 15 amino acids. Trimming took 5 bases from V and 1 from J, leaving 9 bases between them. CDR1 and CDR2 from the germline V gene are SGHTA and FQGTGA. The CDR3 here is CASSPGASGANVLTF. CDR3 bases: TGTGCCAGCAGCCCAGGGGCATCTGGGGCCAACGTCCTGACTTTC. The full variable domain, rest sourced from reference TRBV7-3 and TRBJ2-6, is GAGVSQTPSNKVTEKGKYVELRCDPISGHTALYWYRQSLGQGPEFLIYFQGTGAADDSGLPNDRFFAVRPEGSVSTLKIQRTERGDSAVYLCASSPGASGANVLTFGAGSRLTVL.

V is TRBV28 and J is TRBJ1-4; 12 bases are a match to TRBD1. V shed 5 bases and J 7 bases; nucleotides not matched to a gene: 17. Germline V gives CDR1 MDHEN, CDR2 SYDVKM. This CDR3 has 19 amino acids. The CDR3 coding sequence is TGTGCCAGCAGTCCCGGGAGGGGGACAGGGGGCGCGGGGGGTGAAAAACTGTTTTTT. It yields the protein CASSPGRGTGGAGGEKLFF.

The chain combines TRBV27 with TRBJ1-5, with 7 bases aligning to TRBD1. J gave up 4 bases and V 2 bases, and 5 bases lay outside the gene matches. The V gene's germline CDR1 is MNHEY and CDR2 SMNVEV (reference sequence). The CDR3 has 15 residues. CDR3 region: CASSLRQGGNQPQHF. CDR3 in DNA: TGTGCCAGCAGTTTAAGACAGGGCGGGAATCAGCCCCAGCATTTT.

V usage is TRBV10-3 and J usage is TRBJ2-7; 7 bases agree with TRBD2. The CDR3 length is 14 residues. Germline assignment: CDR1 ENHRY and CDR2 SYGVKD. J was trimmed by 6 bases and V by 0 bases; bases with no gene match: 5. This chain's CDR3 is CAISESLAAAEQYF. The DNA for the CDR3 is TGTGCCATCAGTGAGTCTCTAGCGGCGGCCGAGCAGTACTTC.

This chain uses TRBV18 with TRBJ2-1; the D is unclear. The CDR3 contains 14 residues. The V gene lost 2 bases and the J gene lost 6 bases, with 11 bases spanning the gap. From germline, CDR1 is KGHSH and CDR2 LQKENI. The chain's CDR3 is CASSPNRLSNEQFF. The CDR3 coding sequence is TGTGCCAGCTCACCAAACCGACTTAGCAATGAGCAGTTCTTC.

The chain joins TRBV18 to TRBJ1-2, with 8 bases that match TRBD1. The CDR3 has 14 residues. V shed 5 bases and J 3 bases; nucleotides not matched to a gene: 5. CDR1 KGHSH and CDR2 LQKENI come from the germline V gene. CDR3: CASSSQGADYGYTF. In DNA form, the CDR3 reads TGTGCCAGCTCATCTCAGGGGGCGGACTATGGCTACACCTTC.

This clone was observed a few times. The CDR3 region is CASSQVAGVSEQYF. DNA of the CDR3: TGTGCCAGCAGCCAAGTGGCGGGAGTAAGCGAGCAGTACTTC. The chain carries TRBV3-1 (or the pseudogene TRBV3-2) and TRBJ2-7; 7 nucleotides align to TRBD2. The CDR3 loop spans 14 amino acids. The J segment lost 6 bases and the V segment lost 1 base, leaving 6 bases of the junction unmatched. Germline lookup yields CDR1 LGHDT and CDR2 YNNKEL (reference sequence).

V is TRBV6-5 and J is TRBJ2-7, with TRBD2 identical over 10 bases. The junction had 2 bases not matched to a gene; V was cut back by 6 bases and J by 6 bases. Germline values: CDR1 MNHEY, CDR2 SVGAGI. The CDR3 extends over 12 amino acids. The CDR3 DNA follows: TGTGCCAGCAGGTCTAGCGGGAGCGAGCAGTACTTC. Translation gives CASRSSGSEQYF.

V and J are TRBV7-3 and TRBJ2-1; no definite D call. V was pared by 2 bases and J by 5 bases, with 7 bases between. The CDR3 totals 13 residues. Germline lookup yields CDR1 SGHTA and CDR2 FQGTGA. CDR3 nucleotide sequence: TGTGCCAGCAGCTTACGCTATGACAATGAGCAGTTCTTC. Translating gives CASSLRYDNEQFF.

The chain combines TRBV6-5 with TRBJ1-5, with D perhaps TRBD1 (5 bases). V was cut by 6 bases and J by 3 bases, with 9 bases left in between. The CDR3 loop spans 13 amino acids. Germline assignment: CDR1 MNHEY and CDR2 SVGAGI. CDR3 DNA sequence: TGTGCCAGCAGCCGGACAACCAATCAGCCCCAGCATTTT. Its protein product is CASSRTTNQPQHF.

The J gene is TRBJ2-3, the V gene TRBV24-1; D is perhaps TRBD1 (5 bases). The CDR3 length is 14 residues. With 6 bases removed from V and 2 bases from J, the gap between germline ends came to 11 bases. The V gene's germline CDR1 is KGHDR and CDR2 SFDVKD. The CDR3 sequence is CATSLQASTDTQYF. The CDR3 DNA sequence: TGTGCCACCAGTCTACAGGCCTCCACAGATACGCAGTATTTT.